This T cell receptor (beta chain) appears in the sequencing data of a study of tumor-infiltrating lymphocytes in primary liver carcinoma. A constant-region primer primed TCR beta cDNA synthesis from 500 to 550 ng of total RNA. Researchers made the TCR beta libraries by running three nested multiplex PCR rounds with slightly modified ARM-PCR. Investigators reported that the first two PCR rounds, at 10 cycles each, used TRBV1-TRBV30 forward primers with a C-beta reverse primer. MiXCR was run by TCRdb on the multiplex PCR reads, yielding one entry per CDR3 protein. The table includes 30,000 to 35,000 distinct CDR3 sequences, about 79% detected once. As for this clonotype: The junction departs from the called germline gene at one end, perhaps through a read error.

Co-extraction yielded RNA and DNA from roughly 21-30 mg of unsorted bulk tissue. Over 75% of the cells were viable tumor cells in every tumor sample. Germline-derived CDR1 and CDR2 are SGHRS and YFSETQ. This CDR3 has 15 amino acids. Specimen: liver tumor tissue from sampling region 5. The sample's subset: tumor region T5, tumor centre. V usage is TRBV5-1 and J usage is TRBJ1-2; D gene uncertain. The TCR was taken from a man aged 35-49 years with primary liver carcinoma and hepatitis B virus infection. The CDR3 sequence: CASGLAGFTEYGYTF. DNA of the CDR3: TGCGCCAGCGGCTTGGCGGGTTTCACTGAGTATGGCTACACCTTC.